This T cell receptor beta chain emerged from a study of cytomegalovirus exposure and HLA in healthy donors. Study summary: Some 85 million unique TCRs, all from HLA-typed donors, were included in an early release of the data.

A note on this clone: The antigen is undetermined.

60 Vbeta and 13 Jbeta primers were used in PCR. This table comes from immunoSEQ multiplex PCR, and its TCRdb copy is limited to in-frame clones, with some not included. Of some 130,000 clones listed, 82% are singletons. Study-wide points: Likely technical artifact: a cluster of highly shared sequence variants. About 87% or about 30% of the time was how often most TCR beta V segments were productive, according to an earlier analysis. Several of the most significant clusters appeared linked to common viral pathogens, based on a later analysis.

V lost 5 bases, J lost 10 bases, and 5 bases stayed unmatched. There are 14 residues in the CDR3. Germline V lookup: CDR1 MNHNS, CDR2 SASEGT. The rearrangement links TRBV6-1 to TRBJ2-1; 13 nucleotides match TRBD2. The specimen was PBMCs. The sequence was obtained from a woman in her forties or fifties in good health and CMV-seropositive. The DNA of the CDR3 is TGTGCCAGCAGTCGGACTAGCGGGAGACGCGAGCAGTTCTTC. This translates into CASSRTSGRREQFF.